The entry that follows covers one TCR beta chain sequence. Its specificity is unknown. These data belong to a study of early T cells in non-severe SARS-CoV-2 infection. Overall study context: Unsorted whole-blood RNA was sequenced in bulk, leaving chains unpaired.

Individual cDNA molecules received unique molecular identifiers during library preparation. MiXCR, applied by TCRdb to the 5' RACE reads, yields one record per CDR3 protein. The sample holds 50,000 to 75,000 distinct CDR3 sequences, almost 9% seen once. The CDR3 extends over 15 amino acids. The V end was cut by 2 bases, the J end by 2 bases, with 11 bases between. Germline assignment: CDR1 SGHRS and CDR2 YFSETQ. Whole-study results and caveats: VDJdb matching favored anti-spike CD8 responses, missing private and CD4 specificities.

The material was whole blood, obtained at baseline. This clonotype originated in an adult who was a healthcare worker with PCR-confirmed SARS-CoV-2 infection or an uninfected control (not recorded which). The chain links TRBV5-1 to TRBJ1-5; D may be TRBD1 (5 bases). CDR3 DNA: TGCGCCAGCAGCTTCGAGGGACTAGGCAATCAGCCCCAGCATTTT. It translates to CASSFEGLGNQPQHF.